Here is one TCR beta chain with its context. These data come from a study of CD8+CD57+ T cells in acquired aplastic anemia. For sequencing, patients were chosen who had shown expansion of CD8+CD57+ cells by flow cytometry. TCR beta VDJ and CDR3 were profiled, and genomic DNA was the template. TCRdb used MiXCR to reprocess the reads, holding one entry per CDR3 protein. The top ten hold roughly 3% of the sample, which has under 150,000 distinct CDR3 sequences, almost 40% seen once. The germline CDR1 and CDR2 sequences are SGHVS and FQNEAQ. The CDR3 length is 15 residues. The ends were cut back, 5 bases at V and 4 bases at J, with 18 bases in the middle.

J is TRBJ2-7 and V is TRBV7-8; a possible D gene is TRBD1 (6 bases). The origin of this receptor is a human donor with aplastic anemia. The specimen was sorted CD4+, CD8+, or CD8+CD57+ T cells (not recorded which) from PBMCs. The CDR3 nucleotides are TGTGCCAGCAGCACTCGAACAGGGTCGGTTTACGAGCAGTACTTC. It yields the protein CASSTRTGSVYEQYF. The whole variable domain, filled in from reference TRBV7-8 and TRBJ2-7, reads GAGVSQSPRYKVAKRGQDVALRCDPISGHVSLFWYQQALGQGPEFLTYFQNEAQLDKSGLPSDRFFAERPEGSVSTLKIQRTQQEDSAVYLCASSTRTGSVYEQYFGPGTRLTVT.